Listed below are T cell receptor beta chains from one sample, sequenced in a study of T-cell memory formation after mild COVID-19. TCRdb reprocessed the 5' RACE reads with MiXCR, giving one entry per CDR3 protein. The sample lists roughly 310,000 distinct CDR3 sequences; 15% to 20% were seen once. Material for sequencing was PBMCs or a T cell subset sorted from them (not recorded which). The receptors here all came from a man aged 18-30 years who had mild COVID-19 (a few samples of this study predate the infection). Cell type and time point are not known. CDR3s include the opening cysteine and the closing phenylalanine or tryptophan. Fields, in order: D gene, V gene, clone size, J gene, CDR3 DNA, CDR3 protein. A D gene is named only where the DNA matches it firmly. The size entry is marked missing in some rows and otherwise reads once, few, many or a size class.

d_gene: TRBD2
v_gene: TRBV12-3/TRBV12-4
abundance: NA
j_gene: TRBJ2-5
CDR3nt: TGTGCCAGCAGCGAACCGGGACTAGCGTTTTGGAAGTACTTC
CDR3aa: CASSEPGLAFWKYF

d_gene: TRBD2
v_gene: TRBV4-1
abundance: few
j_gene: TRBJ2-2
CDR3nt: TGCGCCAGCAGCCAAGCAGGGGCGGGGGGCTGGAACACCGGGGAGCTGTTTTTT
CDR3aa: CASSQAGAGGWNTGELFF

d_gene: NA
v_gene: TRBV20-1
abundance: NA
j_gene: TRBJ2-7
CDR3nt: TGCAGTGCTAGAGATCGGCCAGGAATTGCCTACGAGCAGTACTTC
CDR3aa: CSARDRPGIAYEQYF

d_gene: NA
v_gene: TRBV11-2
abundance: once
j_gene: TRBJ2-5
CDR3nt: TGTGCCAGCAGCTTAGATCGGCAGCAAGAGACCCAGTACTTC
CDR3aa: CASSLDRQQETQYF

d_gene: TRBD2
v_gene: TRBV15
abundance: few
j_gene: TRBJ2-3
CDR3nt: TGTGCCACCAGCAGATCAGTAGCGGGGGGCACAGATACGCAGTATTTT
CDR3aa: CATSRSVAGGTDTQYF

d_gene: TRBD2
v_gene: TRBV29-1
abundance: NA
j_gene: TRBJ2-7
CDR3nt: TGCAGCGTTTGCAGGACTAGCACAGGCTACGAGCAGTACTTC
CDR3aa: CSVCRTSTGYEQYF

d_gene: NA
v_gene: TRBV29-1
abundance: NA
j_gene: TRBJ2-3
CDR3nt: TGCAGCGACAGGGAAAACACAGATACGCAGTATTTT
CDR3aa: CSDRENTDTQYF

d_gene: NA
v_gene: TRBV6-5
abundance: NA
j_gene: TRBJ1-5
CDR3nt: TGTGCCAGCAGTTACTCGGGGGACTTGGGGCAGCCCCAGCATTTT
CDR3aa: CASSYSGDLGQPQHF

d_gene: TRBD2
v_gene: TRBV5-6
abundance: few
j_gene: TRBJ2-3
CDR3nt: TGTGCCAGCAGCTTAGCGGGGGGTCCTGTTGGTACAGATACGCAGTATTTT
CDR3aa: CASSLAGGPVGTDTQYF

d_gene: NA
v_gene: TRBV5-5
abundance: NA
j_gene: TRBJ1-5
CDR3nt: TGTGCCAGCAGCTTTGGAGAAGGGCTCGTTAACAATCAGCCCCAGCATTTT
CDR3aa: CASSFGEGLVNNQPQHF

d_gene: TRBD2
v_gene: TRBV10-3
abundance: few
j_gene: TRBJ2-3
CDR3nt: TGTGCCATCAGTGTGGCGGGGGACTCAGATACGCAGTATTTT
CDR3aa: CAISVAGDSDTQYF

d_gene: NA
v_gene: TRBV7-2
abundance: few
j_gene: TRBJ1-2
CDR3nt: TGTGCCAGCACCTCGGATCGAGTCTATGGCTACACCTTC
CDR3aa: CASTSDRVYGYTF

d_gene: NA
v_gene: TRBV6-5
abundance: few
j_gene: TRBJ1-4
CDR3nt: TGTGCCAGCAGTTCTGCAACTAATGAAAAACTGTTTTTT
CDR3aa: CASSSATNEKLFF

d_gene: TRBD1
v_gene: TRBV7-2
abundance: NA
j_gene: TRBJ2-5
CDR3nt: TGTGCCAGCAGCCAGCCGACAGGGGAAGAGACCCAGTACTTC
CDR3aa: CASSQPTGEETQYF

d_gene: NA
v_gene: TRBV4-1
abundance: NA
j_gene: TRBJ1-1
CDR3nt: TGCGCCAGCAGCCAAGATGGATGGGGCATGAACACTGAAGCTTTCTTT
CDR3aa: CASSQDGWGMNTEAFF

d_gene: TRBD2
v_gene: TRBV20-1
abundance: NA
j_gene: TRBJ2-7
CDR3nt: TGCAGTGCTAGAGACGACTCGGGGGGAAGCGAGCAGTACTTC
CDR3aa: CSARDDSGGSEQYF

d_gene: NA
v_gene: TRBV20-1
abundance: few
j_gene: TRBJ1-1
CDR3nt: TGCAGTGCTGGGCGCGGACTTTTT
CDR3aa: CSAGRGLF

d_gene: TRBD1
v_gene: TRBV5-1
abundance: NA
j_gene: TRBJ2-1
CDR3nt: TGCGCCAGCAGCTTGGGACAGGGGGAGGACAATGAGCAGTTCTTC
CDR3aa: CASSLGQGEDNEQFF

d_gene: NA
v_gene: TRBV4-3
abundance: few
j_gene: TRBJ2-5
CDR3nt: TGCGCCAGCAGCCACTACACGGGGTCACGAGAGACCCAGTACTTC
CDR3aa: CASSHYTGSRETQYF

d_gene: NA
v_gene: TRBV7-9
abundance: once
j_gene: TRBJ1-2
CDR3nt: TGTGCCAGCAGCGCGGCAGGGGAGGCTCGCGGCTACACCTTC
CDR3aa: CASSAAGEARGYTF

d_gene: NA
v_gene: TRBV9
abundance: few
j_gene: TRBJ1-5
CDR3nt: TGTGCCAGCAGCGTAGGGTTGAGCAATCAGCCCCAGCATTTT
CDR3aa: CASSVGLSNQPQHF

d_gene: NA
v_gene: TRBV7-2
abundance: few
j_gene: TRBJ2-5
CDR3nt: TGTGCCAGCAGCAGAGCCGAGGAGGAGACCCAGTACTTC
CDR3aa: CASSRAEEETQYF

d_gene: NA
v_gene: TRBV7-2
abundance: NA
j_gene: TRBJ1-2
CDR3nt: TGTGCCAGCAGCTTATCGGGGGGAACAGGGAATGGCTACACCTTC
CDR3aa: CASSLSGGTGNGYTF

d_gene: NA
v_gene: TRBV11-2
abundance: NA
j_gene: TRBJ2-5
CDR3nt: TGTGCCAGCAGCCTGCGAGAAGAGACCCAGTACTTC
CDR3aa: CASSLREETQYF

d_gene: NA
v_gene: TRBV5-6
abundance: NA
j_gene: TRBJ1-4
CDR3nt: TGTGCCAGCAGTGCACTCGGTGGGGAAAAACTGTTTTTT
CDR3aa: CASSALGGEKLFF

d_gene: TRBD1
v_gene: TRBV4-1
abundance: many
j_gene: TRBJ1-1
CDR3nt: TGCGCCAGCAGCCAAGATCGACAGGGGGGGACTGAAGCTTTCTTT
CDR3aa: CASSQDRQGGTEAFF

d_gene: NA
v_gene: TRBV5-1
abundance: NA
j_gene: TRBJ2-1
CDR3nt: TGCGCCAGCAGCTTCGACCCATCCAATGAGCAGTTCTTC
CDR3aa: CASSFDPSNEQFF

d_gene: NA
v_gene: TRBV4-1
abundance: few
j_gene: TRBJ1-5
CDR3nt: TGCGCCAGCAGCCAAGGGGAGCAGCCCCAGCATTTT
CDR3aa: CASSQGEQPQHF

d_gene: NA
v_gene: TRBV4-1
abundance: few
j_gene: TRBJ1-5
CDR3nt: TGCGCCAGCAGCCATGACGGGGTTAGCAATCAGCCCCAGCATTTT
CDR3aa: CASSHDGVSNQPQHF

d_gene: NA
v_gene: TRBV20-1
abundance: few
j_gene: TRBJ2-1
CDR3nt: TGCAGTGCTCCACCCGCGCTTTCTAGCCCCTACAATGAGCAGTTCTTC
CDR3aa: CSAPPALSSPYNEQFF

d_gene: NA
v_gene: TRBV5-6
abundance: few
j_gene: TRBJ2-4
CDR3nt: TGTGCCAGCAGCTTGTTGTGGGGACCCAAAAACATTCAGTACTTC
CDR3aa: CASSLLWGPKNIQYF

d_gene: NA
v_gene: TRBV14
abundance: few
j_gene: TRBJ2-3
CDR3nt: TGTGCCAGCAGCCCCCGGCCGGCCGTGGATATAAGGAATACGCAGTATTTT
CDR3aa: CASSPRPAVDIRNTQYF

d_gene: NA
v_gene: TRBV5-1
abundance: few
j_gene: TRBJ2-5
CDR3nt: TGCGCCAGCAGCTTGGATAGCCCGAGGGAGACCCAGTACTTC
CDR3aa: CASSLDSPRETQYF

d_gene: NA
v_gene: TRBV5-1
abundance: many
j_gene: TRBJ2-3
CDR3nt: TGCGCCAGCAGCTACACAGGGAGTAAGGATACGCAGTATTTT
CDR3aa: CASSYTGSKDTQYF

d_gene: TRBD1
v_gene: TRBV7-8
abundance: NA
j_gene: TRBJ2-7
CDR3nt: TGTGCCAGCAGCCCGTGGACAGGGCGCTCCTACGAGCAGTACTTC
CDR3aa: CASSPWTGRSYEQYF

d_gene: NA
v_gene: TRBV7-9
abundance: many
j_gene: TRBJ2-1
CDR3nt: TGTGCCAGCACCCTACTAGGCCGCCATGATGAGCAGTTCTTC
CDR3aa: CASTLLGRHDEQFF

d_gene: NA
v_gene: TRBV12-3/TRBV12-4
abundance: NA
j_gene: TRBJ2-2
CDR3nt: TGTGCCACCACTCTGGGGGCGGGGGCGGCCACCGGGGAGCTGTTTTTT
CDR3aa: CATTLGAGAATGELFF

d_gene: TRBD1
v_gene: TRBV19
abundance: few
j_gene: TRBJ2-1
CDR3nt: TGTGCCAGTAGTCCCCTTCCCGGGACAGGGGGATCCTACAATGAGCAGTTCTTC
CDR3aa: CASSPLPGTGGSYNEQFF